This section outlines one T cell receptor beta chain sequence together with its context. The sample belongs to a study of blood T cells in healthy people across ages. Trimming removed 3 bases from V and 3 bases from J, with 25 bases in between. The CDR3 length is 19 residues. Combining a sample-barcoded 5' primer with a J-beta primer mix, a second PCR ran for roughly 7 to 12 cycles. TCRdb recomputed calls from the 5' RACE reads with MiXCR, one row per CDR3 protein. The sample contains more than 800,000 distinct CDR3 sequences, 29% of which appear only once. The sequencing sample was made of blood. The chain employs TRBV12-3 or TRBV12-4 and TRBJ2-3; D is tentatively TRBD1 or TRBD2 (6 bases each). This TCR derives from a woman of 80 years or more in good health. The chain's CDR3 is CASSFFGAVGGSLTDTQYF. The CDR3 nucleotides are TGTGCCAGCAGTTTCTTTGGAGCGGTAGGGGGGTCTTTAACAGATACGCAGTATTTT.